Below, one T cell receptor beta chain is given with its context. In the original workflow: Researchers report that nucleated cell counts were estimated from reference gene primer amplification. Measured with immunoSEQ multiplex PCR; TCRdb has only the in-frame clones, and not every one. The V and J calls and the clone size are those of that table, but D and trimming were determined from the DNA. Here the sample spans about 170,000 clones, under 80% being singletons. This record belongs to a study of blood T cell repertoires in COVID-19. Across the study: Acute-phase and convalescent COVID-19 samples originated in the United States, Italy and Spain. In each case, the material was cDNA or gDNA derived from T cells, B-cell-depleted T cells, or PBMCs.

This CDR3 has 12 residues. The rearrangement joins TRBV21-1 to TRBJ2-7; the table names TRBD2, a call not compared with the DNA. TRBV21-1 corresponds to a pseudogene. The sequenced material came from peripheral blood. The receptor's source is a man in his 70s with acute or convalescent COVID-19. CDR3 sequence: CARTSYSYEQYF. For the CDR3, the DNA is TGTGCCAGAACTAGTTATTCTTACGAGCAGTACTTC.